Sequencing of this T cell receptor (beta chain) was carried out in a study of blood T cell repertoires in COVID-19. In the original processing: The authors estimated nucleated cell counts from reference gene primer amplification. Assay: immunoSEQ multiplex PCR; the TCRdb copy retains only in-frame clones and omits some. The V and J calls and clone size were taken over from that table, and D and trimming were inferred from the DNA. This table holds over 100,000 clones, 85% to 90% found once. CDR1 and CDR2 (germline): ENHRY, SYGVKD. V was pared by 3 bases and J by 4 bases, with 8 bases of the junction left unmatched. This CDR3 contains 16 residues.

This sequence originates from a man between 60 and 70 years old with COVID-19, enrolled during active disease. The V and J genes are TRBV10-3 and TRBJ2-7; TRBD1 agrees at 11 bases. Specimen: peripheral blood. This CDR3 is CAISDPGTGGFYEQYF. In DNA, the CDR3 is TGTGCCATCAGTGACCCTGGGACAGGGGGATTTTACGAGCAGTACTTC.